The sample holds many counts of the clone carrying this T cell receptor (beta chain). Compared with germline, one end of the junction differs, possibly owing to a read error. This sample is drawn from a study of early T cells in non-severe SARS-CoV-2 infection. The TCR library protocol was used to attach unique molecular identifiers. These identifiers were attached to individual cDNA molecules. TCRdb re-called the 5' RACE reads with MiXCR, one entry per CDR3 protein. This sample carries 70,000 to 85,000 distinct CDR3 sequences, approximately 12% of them seen once, and the ten largest clones take 15%. The sequence came from an adult who was a healthcare worker with PCR-confirmed SARS-CoV-2 infection or an uninfected control (not recorded which). The donor label of this sample is uncertain. The sample consisted of whole blood, taken at baseline.

This chain's CDR3 is CASSLALETQYF. The CDR3 region has the DNA TGTGCCAGCAGCCTAGCTTTGGAGACCCAGTACTTC. V usage is TRBV7-2 and J usage is TRBJ2-5; a possible D gene is TRBD2 (5 bases). The length of the CDR3 is 12 residues. Germline values: CDR1 SGHTA, CDR2 FQGNSA.